This T cell receptor beta chain was sequenced in a study of shared clonotypes between healthy human individuals. Across the whole study: For every donor, three CD4 naive, three CD4 memory, two CD8 naive and one CD8 memory plates were used.

Study-level results: Generation probabilities were higher for clonotypes shared across all four sorted-subset donors than for unshared ones.

The CDR3 is made up of 18 amino acids. Germline-derived CDR1 and CDR2 are SGHRS and YFSETQ. V trimming: 4 bases; J trimming: 5 bases; junction bases outside the gene matches: 14. Donors comprised healthy HIV-negative adults lacking recent acute infections or vaccinations. Details on this clone: Its antigen is undetermined.

The assay was immunoSEQ multiplex PCR, and TCRdb's table has in-frame clones only and misses some. The repertoire consists of about 1.4 million clones, with roughly 96% occurring once and the leading ten covering about 1.2%. Sequencing input: naive CD4+ T cells sorted from blood. Subset: CD45RA+ positively selected. The rearrangement joins TRBV5-1 to TRBJ2-2; 10 bases fit TRBD2. This TCR derives from a man aged 25-40 years in good health. The CDR3 coding sequence is TGCGCCAGCAGCCCCCGGGGGCTAGCGGGAGAATTGACCGGGGAGCTGTTTTTT. Its translation: CASSPRGLAGELTGELFF.